The rows below give T cell receptor beta chains drawn from one sample of a study of T-cell memory formation after mild COVID-19. TCRdb passed the 5' RACE reads through MiXCR, listing each CDR3 protein once. This table holds about half a million distinct CDR3 sequences, 15% to 20% found once. Sequences were obtained from PBMCs or a T cell subset sorted from them (not recorded which). The origin of the receptors is an adult woman who had mild COVID-19 (a few samples of this study predate the infection). Cell type and time point are not known. Both conserved end residues are part of each CDR3. D genes are given only for firm matches. For some rows the clone size is stated as once, few or many, or as a class when expanded; others skip it.

CDR3nt	CDR3aa	d_gene	abundance	v_gene	j_gene
TGTGCCAGCAGTGGGCCTCCTTTTAACAATCAGCCCCAGCATTTT	CASSGPPFNNQPQHF	NA	NA	TRBV2	TRBJ1-5
TGCGCCAGCAGCAACAAAGGGTGGAACGAGCAGTACTTC	CASSNKGWNEQYF	NA	NA	TRBV4-1	TRBJ2-7
TGTGCCAGCAGCACTCGCAGGGGGCGGCAGACCCAGTACTTC	CASSTRRGRQTQYF	TRBD1	NA	TRBV7-8	TRBJ2-5
TGTGCCAGCAGCTTGCCGCGTCGTGACAGGGCCCACGAGCAGTACTTC	CASSLPRRDRAHEQYF	TRBD1	NA	TRBV5-6	TRBJ2-7
TGTGCCTGGACCAGAAAAGAAGGCTACACCTTC	CAWTRKEGYTF	NA	few	TRBV30	TRBJ1-2
TGCAGCGTCCGGATCCATAATGAGCAGTTCTTC	CSVRIHNEQFF	NA	few	TRBV29-1	TRBJ2-1
TGTGCCAGCAGCTTTGGGACAGGGCGAAACACTGAAGCTTTCTTT	CASSFGTGRNTEAFF	TRBD1	NA	TRBV11-2	TRBJ1-1
TGTGCCACCAGTGAAAGGGACAGAGCTGGGGGGGCCAACGTCCTGACTTTC	CATSERDRAGGANVLTF	TRBD1	NA	TRBV24-1	TRBJ2-6
TGCGCCAGCAGCGACCAGGGGACCGGAGCTTTCTTT	CASSDQGTGAFF	NA	few	TRBV5-1	TRBJ1-1
TGCGCCAGCAGCCTCGAAGGAGGGAGGAACACCGGGGAGCTGTTTTTT	CASSLEGGRNTGELFF	NA	many	TRBV5-1	TRBJ2-2
TGCAGTGCTAGAGATCCCCAGCGGGACACAGATACGCAGTATTTT	CSARDPQRDTDTQYF	TRBD2	NA	TRBV20-1	TRBJ2-3
TGCAGTGCTACAGGACAGGGGCTCCCCTACGAGCAGTACTTC	CSATGQGLPYEQYF	TRBD1	few	TRBV20-1	TRBJ2-7
TGTGCCAGCAGTTACCCGCCGGGGGGGATCACAGATACGCAGTATTTT	CASSYPPGGITDTQYF	TRBD2	few	TRBV6-2/TRBV6-3	TRBJ2-3
TGCAGTGCTAGAGCTGTCAATGAGCAGTTCTTC	CSARAVNEQFF	NA	NA	TRBV20-1	TRBJ2-1
TGTGCCAGCAGCTTAGTAGTAGGGTCGGACGGCTACACCTTC	CASSLVVGSDGYTF	NA	NA	TRBV7-8	TRBJ1-2
TGTGCCAGCAGCTTAATGGCGGGAGGGAGCACAGATACGCAGTATTTT	CASSLMAGGSTDTQYF	TRBD2	many	TRBV7-6	TRBJ2-3
TGTGCCAGCAGCCTGAGGGGTGGACCGTCGGCCAATGAGCAGTTCTTC	CASSLRGGPSANEQFF	NA	few	TRBV3-1	TRBJ2-1
TGTGCCAGCAGCAACCCTCAGGGGAAGGGCATTAATTCACCCCTCCACTTT	CASSNPQGKGINSPLHF	NA	few	TRBV6-5	TRBJ1-6
TGCAGCGTGGCCCTGGTGGTTCGGGGGCTTTGGACCGGGGAGCTGTTTTTT	CSVALVVRGLWTGELFF	NA	few	TRBV29-1	TRBJ2-2
TGCAGTGCCGCGGAATGGACGGATCATTACAATGAGCAGTTCTTC	CSAAEWTDHYNEQFF	NA	few	TRBV20-1	TRBJ2-1
TGTGCCAGCAGGGGAGGCCGGGGGAATTCACCCCTCCACTTT	CASRGGRGNSPLHF	NA	few	TRBV2	TRBJ1-6
TGTGCCAGCAGCCCGGGGGGAATCAATAGCAAAAACATTCAGTACTTC	CASSPGGINSKNIQYF	TRBD2	few	TRBV11-1	TRBJ2-4
TGCAGTGCTACCGGGACAGGGGAGGTCTATGGCTACACCTTC	CSATGTGEVYGYTF	TRBD1	few	TRBV20-1	TRBJ1-2
TGTGCCAGCTCGTCTACAGGAGGGGGCACAGATACGCAGTATTTT	CASSSTGGGTDTQYF	NA	NA	TRBV18	TRBJ2-3
TGTGCCAGCAGCCTGACTAGCGGGGGCACAGATACGCAGTATTTT	CASSLTSGGTDTQYF	TRBD2	many	TRBV4-2	TRBJ2-3
TGCAGTGCTAGAGATCCGACAAGAGACAATGAGCAGTTCTTC	CSARDPTRDNEQFF	NA	few	TRBV20-1	TRBJ2-1
TGTGCCAGCAGCCGACAGGGGGGGAACACTGAAGCTTTCTTT	CASSRQGGNTEAFF	TRBD1	many	TRBV7-9	TRBJ1-1
TGCGCCAGCAGCTCCGGGACTAGCGGGAATTTAAATGAGCAGTTCTTC	CASSSGTSGNLNEQFF	TRBD2	NA	TRBV5-1	TRBJ2-1
TGTGCCAGCTCACACCGGGACAACTATGGCTACACCTTC	CASSHRDNYGYTF	NA	NA	TRBV18	TRBJ1-2
TGCAGCGTTGAACCCAGGGGGGCCACTGAAGCTTTCTTT	CSVEPRGATEAFF	TRBD1	NA	TRBV29-1	TRBJ1-1
TGTGCCAGCAGCTTGCAGAGCAATCAGCCCCAGCATTTT	CASSLQSNQPQHF	NA	many	TRBV9	TRBJ1-5
TGTGCCACCAGTGAGACAGGACAGAGTGAAGCTTTCTTT	CATSETGQSEAFF	NA	few	TRBV24-1	TRBJ1-1
TGTGCCAGCGGCCTAGCGGACAGCTCCTACGAGCAGTACTTC	CASGLADSSYEQYF	NA	once	TRBV4-2	TRBJ2-7
TGTGCCAGCAGTGGCCCGGGACTAGCGGGAGGGCCAAGGTACAATGAGCAGTTCTTC	CASSGPGLAGGPRYNEQFF	TRBD2	few	TRBV25-1	TRBJ2-1
TGTGCCAGCACCCAGACAGAAAGGATCTCTGGAAACACCATATATTTT	CASTQTERISGNTIYF	NA	few	TRBV3-1	TRBJ1-3
TGTGCCAGCAGCTCTAGACAGGGGTCTGGTTCACCCCTCCACTTT	CASSSRQGSGSPLHF	TRBD1	NA	TRBV11-1	TRBJ1-6
TGTGCCAGCAGCTCCAGGACTAGCGACTACGAGCAGTACTTC	CASSSRTSDYEQYF	TRBD2	many	TRBV7-3	TRBJ2-7
TGTGCCAGCAGCCCGACGACAGGGGCCCTCTCGCAGTATTTT	CASSPTTGALSQYF	TRBD1	NA	TRBV9	TRBJ2-3
TGTGCCAGCAGTTACTCGGTTTCCGAAGCTTTCTTT	CASSYSVSEAFF	NA	few	TRBV6-6	TRBJ1-1
TGTGCCAGCTCACCACAGACTAGCGGGAGTGGGAATACGCAGTATTTT	CASSPQTSGSGNTQYF	TRBD2	NA	TRBV18	TRBJ2-3
TGTGCCATCAGTGAGCCCCTAGCGGGAACCTCCTACGAGCAGTACTTC	CAISEPLAGTSYEQYF	TRBD2	NA	TRBV10-3	TRBJ2-7
TGTGCCAGCAGTTTTCGGGACTCCGGGGAGACCCAGTACTTC	CASSFRDSGETQYF	NA	NA	TRBV27	TRBJ2-5
TGTGCCAGCAGCTTGACAGGGGATTTCTACGAGCAGTACTTC	CASSLTGDFYEQYF	TRBD1	NA	TRBV11-2	TRBJ2-7
TGTGCCAGCAGCCTCGAACCGGGACAAGTTACTGAAGCTTTCTTT	CASSLEPGQVTEAFF	NA	few	TRBV11-1	TRBJ1-1
TGCGCCAGCAGCCAAGATCCTCGACAGGGCACAGATACGCAGTATTTT	CASSQDPRQGTDTQYF	NA	NA	TRBV4-3	TRBJ2-3
TGTGCCAGCAGCTTGGTTGGGGCTTCCTACGAGCAGTACTTC	CASSLVGASYEQYF	NA	few	TRBV5-4	TRBJ2-7
TGTGCCACCGCCCTTGGAGGGGGGAATTACAATGAGCAGTTCTTC	CATALGGGNYNEQFF	NA	NA	TRBV19	TRBJ2-1
TGTGCCAGCAGTTTACTGGGACTAGGCTACAATGAGCAGTTCTTC	CASSLLGLGYNEQFF	TRBD2	many	TRBV12-3/TRBV12-4	TRBJ2-1
TGTGCCAGCAGCTGGCGACAGGATAACACCGGGGAGCTGTTTTTT	CASSWRQDNTGELFF	NA	few	TRBV5-5	TRBJ2-2
TGTGCCAGCAGCCAGATGGCCAACGTCCTGACTTTC	CASSQMANVLTF	NA	NA	TRBV3-1	TRBJ2-6